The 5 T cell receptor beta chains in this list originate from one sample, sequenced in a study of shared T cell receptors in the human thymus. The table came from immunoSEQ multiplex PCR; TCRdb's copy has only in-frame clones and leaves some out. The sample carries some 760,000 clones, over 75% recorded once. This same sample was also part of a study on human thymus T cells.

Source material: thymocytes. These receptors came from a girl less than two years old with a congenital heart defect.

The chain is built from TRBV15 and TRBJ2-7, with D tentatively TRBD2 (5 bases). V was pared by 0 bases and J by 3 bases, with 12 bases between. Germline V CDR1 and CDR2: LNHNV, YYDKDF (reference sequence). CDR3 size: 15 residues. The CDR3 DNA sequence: TGTGCCACCAGCAGAGATCGGAATAGCGACTACGAGCAGTACTTC. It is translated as CATSRDRNSDYEQYF.

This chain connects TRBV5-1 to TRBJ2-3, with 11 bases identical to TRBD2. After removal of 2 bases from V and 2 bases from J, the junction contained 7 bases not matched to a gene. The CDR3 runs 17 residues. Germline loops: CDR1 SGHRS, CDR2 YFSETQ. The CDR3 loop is CASSFRLAGGLTDTQYF. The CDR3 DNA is TGCGCCAGCAGCTTTCGTCTAGCGGGGGGCCTCACAGATACGCAGTATTTT.

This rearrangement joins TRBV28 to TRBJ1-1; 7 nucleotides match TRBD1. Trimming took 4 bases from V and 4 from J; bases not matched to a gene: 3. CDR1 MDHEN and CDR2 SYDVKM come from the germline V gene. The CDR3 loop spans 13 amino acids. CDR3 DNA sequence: TGTGCCAGCAGTTACCACAGGGGCACTGAAGCTTTCTTT. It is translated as CASSYHRGTEAFF.

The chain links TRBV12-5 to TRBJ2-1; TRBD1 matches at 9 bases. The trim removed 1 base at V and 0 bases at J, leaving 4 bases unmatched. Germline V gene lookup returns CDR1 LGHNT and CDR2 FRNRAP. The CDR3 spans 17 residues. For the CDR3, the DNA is TGTGCTAGTGGTTTGGAGACAGGGGGGAGCTCCTACAATGAGCAGTTCTTC. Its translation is CASGLETGGSSYNEQFF.

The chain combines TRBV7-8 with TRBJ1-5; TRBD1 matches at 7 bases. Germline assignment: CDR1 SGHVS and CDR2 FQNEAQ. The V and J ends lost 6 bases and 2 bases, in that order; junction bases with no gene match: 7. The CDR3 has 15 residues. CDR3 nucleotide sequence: TGTGCCAGCAGTAAGAATACAGGGGGCAATCAGCCCCAGCATTTT. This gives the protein CASSKNTGGNQPQHF.